These 23 T cell receptor beta chains originate from one sample sequenced in a study of T cell responses to AZD1222 COVID-19 vaccine. Some clones are missing from TCRdb's copy, which holds only in-frame ones; the method was immunoSEQ multiplex PCR. The table records about 93,000 clones, approximately 83% of them present only once. Sequenced material: peripheral blood, taken on day 0 of AZD1222 vaccination. Receptors originate from an adult in good health.

The J gene is TRBJ2-3, the V gene TRBV27; tentatively, D is TRBD1 or TRBD2 (5 bases each). CDR3 length: 17 amino acids. CDR1 MNHEY and CDR2 SMNVEV come from the germline V gene (reference sequence). V was trimmed by 5 bases and J by 4 bases, leaving 22 bases between them. The CDR3, as DNA: TGTGCCAGCAGTCTCGGGACCCTCCAAGGGCTGGCAGATACGCAGTATTTT. Translation gives CASSLGTLQGLADTQYF.

V is TRBV12-3 or TRBV12-4 and J is TRBJ1-2, with D uncertain. Trimming stripped 6 bases from V and 5 bases from J, with 10 bases between. The CDR3 length is 12 residues. The CDR3 region has the DNA TGTGCCAGCAGCTCTACGGAGTATGGCTACACCTTC. Amino acids: CASSSTEYGYTF.

This clone showed up just once. Written as DNA, the CDR3 is TGTGCCAGCAGCTTGGAGCCGGGACAGGGACTAGGAAAACTGTTTTTT. Residues: CASSLEPGQGLGKLFF. This sequence joins TRBV5-6 and TRBJ1-4; the match to TRBD1 covers 9 bases. The trim removed 0 bases at V and 10 bases at J, leaving 10 bases unmatched. The CDR3 has 16 residues. In germline, CDR1 is SGHDT, CDR2 YYEEEE.

The rearrangement joins TRBV7-6 to TRBJ2-7; D possibly corresponds to TRBD1 (5 bases). V lost 1 base to trimming and J lost 0 bases, with 16 bases between them. The CDR3 totals 17 residues. The V gene's germline CDR1 is SGHVS and CDR2 FNYEAQ. In nucleotides, the CDR3 is TGTGCCAGCAGCTTAGTGGCCGCGCGGACAAGCTCCTACGAGCAGTACTTC. Translating it yields CASSLVAARTSSYEQYF.

This rearrangement joins TRBV12-3 or TRBV12-4 to TRBJ1-5; no clear D gene. The CDR3 has 13 residues. Trimming left V 4 bases short and J 7 bases short, with 11 bases between. The CDR3 region is CASSSGLGQPQHF. CDR3 nucleotide sequence: TGTGCCAGCAGTTCCGGACTGGGGCAGCCCCAGCATTTT.

This sequence joins TRBV6-2 or TRBV6-3 and TRBJ2-1, with TRBD2 identical over 7 bases. The CDR3 consists of 17 residues. Germline assignment: CDR1 MNHEY and CDR2 SVGEGT. The V gene end was trimmed by 5 bases and the J gene end by 2 bases; junction bases not matched to a gene: 12. CDR3 loop: CASSNPRTRPTYNEQFF. Here the CDR3 DNA reads TGTGCCAGCAGTAACCCCCGGACTAGACCCACCTACAATGAGCAGTTCTTC.

The rearrangement uses TRBV5-6 and TRBJ2-3; the D is unclear. Trimming shortened V by 0 bases and J by 0 bases, and 8 bases separated the two germline ends. The CDR3 runs to 15 residues. CDR1 SGHDT and CDR2 YYEEEE come from the germline V gene. In DNA, the CDR3 is TGTGCCAGCAGCTTGGGCGGCTGGAGCACAGATACGCAGTATTTT. Residues: CASSLGGWSTDTQYF.

The CDR3 spells CASTYCSYNEQFF. In nucleotides, the CDR3 is TGCGCCAGCACGTATTGCTCCTACAATGAGCAGTTCTTC. The chain combines TRBV23-1 with TRBJ2-1; D ambiguous. TRBV23-1 counts as an open reading frame of uncertain function. The V end was cut by 7 bases, the J end by 0 bases, with 7 bases between. There are 13 residues in the CDR3.

The V gene is TRBV5-4, the J gene TRBJ1-2, with a tentative D call TRBD1 (5 bases). The CDR3 consists of 15 residues. Germline V gene sequence: CDR1 SGHNT, CDR2 YYREEE (reference sequence). V gave up 0 bases and J gave up 4 bases, with 13 bases separating them. DNA for the CDR3: TGTGCCAGCAGCTTGGCGGGGGGGGTCCTCTATGGCTACACCTTC. This translates into CASSLAGGVLYGYTF. Based on the CDR3 plus reference TRBV5-4 and TRBJ1-2, the full variable domain is ETGVTQSPTHLIKTRGQQVTLRCSSQSGHNTVSWYQQALGQGPQFIFQYYREEENGRGNFPPRFSGLQFPNYSSELNVNALELDDSALYLCASSLAGGVLYGYTFGSGTRLTVV.

The V and J genes are TRBV3-1 (or the pseudogene TRBV3-2) and TRBJ2-5; 10 bases align to TRBD1. Germline trimming cut 1 base from V and 5 bases from J; bases unmatched to any gene: 4. The germline CDR1 and CDR2 sequences are LGHDT and YNNKEL (reference sequence). This CDR3 has 15 residues. CDR3 residues: CASSQVGQGRETQYF. For the CDR3, the DNA is TGTGCCAGCAGCCAAGTGGGACAGGGGAGGGAGACCCAGTACTTC.

The rearrangement links TRBV19 to TRBJ2-7; D gene ambiguous. The germline V gene encodes CDR1 LNHDA and CDR2 SQIVND (reference sequence). The CDR3 spans 14 residues. With 5 bases removed from V and 3 bases from J, the gap between germline ends came to 14 bases. CDR3 nucleotides: TGTGCCAGTAGTCCTGCCCTCACGCGCTACGAGCAGTACTTC. It codes for CASSPALTRYEQYF. Full variable domain (rest looked up from reference TRBV19 and TRBJ2-7): DGGITQSPKYLFRKEGQNVTLSCEQNLNHDAMYWYRQDPGQGLRLIYYSQIVNDFQKGDIAEGYSVSREKKESFPLTVTSAQKNPTAFYLCASSPALTRYEQYFGPGTRLTVT.

The V gene is TRBV5-1, the J gene TRBJ1-4; TRBD1 aligns across 9 bases. V was pared by 1 base and J by 5 bases, with 3 bases of the junction left unmatched. CDR1 is SGHRS, CDR2 YFSETQ, per germline. The CDR3 consists of 15 residues. The CDR3 nucleotides read TGCGCCAGCAGCTTGCTGACAGGGGGAAATGAAAAACTGTTTTTT. Amino acid sequence: CASSLLTGGNEKLFF. Supplemented by reference TRBV5-1 and TRBJ1-4, the full variable domain reads KAGVTQTPRYLIKTRGQQVTLSCSPISGHRSVSWYQQTPGQGLQFLFEYFSETQRNKGNFPGRFSGRQFSNSRSEMNVSTLELGDSALYLCASSLLTGGNEKLFFGSGTQLSVL.

J is TRBJ2-5 and V is TRBV14, with 10 bases fitting TRBD2. Germline-derived CDR1 and CDR2 are SGHDN and FVKESK. This CDR3 comprises 16 residues. V was clipped by 1 base and J by 5 bases; unmatched bases: 7. CDR3 region: CASSQVGSGRLETQYF. DNA of the CDR3: TGTGCCAGCAGCCAAGTGGGTAGCGGGAGGTTGGAGACCCAGTACTTC.

The chain recombines TRBV9 with TRBJ1-3, with 9 bases that match TRBD1. The V gene's germline CDR1 is SGDLS and CDR2 YYNGEE. The V segment lost 0 bases and the J segment 14 bases; nucleotides outside the gene matches: 12. The CDR3 totals 15 residues. This CDR3 is CASSVGSGQGVFVYF. DNA for the CDR3: TGTGCCAGCAGCGTAGGTTCGGGACAGGGTGTTTTTGTATATTTT.

The chain carries TRBV3-1 (or the pseudogene TRBV3-2) and TRBJ1-3; D not certain. The CDR3 is made up of 13 amino acids. V was clipped by 4 bases and J by 1 base, with 5 bases between them. CDR1 and CDR2 (germline): LGHDT, YNNKEL (reference sequence). The CDR3 is CASSPGSGNTIYF. The CDR3 DNA reads TGTGCCAGCAGCCCGGGATCTGGAAACACCATATATTTT.

This chain uses TRBV7-8 with TRBJ1-1; D possibly corresponds to TRBD1 (6 bases). The germline V gene has CDR1 SGHVS and CDR2 FQNEAQ. The CDR3 sequence is 16 residues long. The V gene lost 0 bases and the J gene lost 1 base, with 12 bases spanning the gap. The chain's CDR3 is CASSLATGLENTEAFF. DNA for the CDR3: TGTGCCAGCAGCTTAGCAACAGGGCTGGAGAACACTGAAGCTTTCTTT.

The rearrangement links TRBV11-2 to TRBJ2-5; perhaps TRBD2 as D (6 bases). Trimming removed 1 base from V and 5 bases from J, with 14 bases in between. This CDR3 comprises 15 residues. Germline CDR1 and CDR2: SGHAT and FQNNGV. CDR3 residues: CASSLGHGGRETQYF. In nucleotides, the CDR3 is TGTGCCAGCAGCTTAGGTCACGGGGGTCGGGAGACCCAGTACTTC.

This chain links TRBV5-4 with TRBJ1-2; the match to TRBD1 covers 7 bases. V lost 0 bases and J lost 8; bases outside the gene matches: 10. Germline lookup yields CDR1 SGHNT and CDR2 YYREEE (reference sequence). The CDR3 has 15 residues. The CDR3 nucleotides read TGTGCCAGCAGCTTGGATCCGGAGGGGGCGTACGGCTACACCTTC. It specifies CASSLDPEGAYGYTF.

The J gene is TRBJ2-4, the V gene TRBV6-1; the D is unclear. The germline CDR1 and CDR2 sequences are MNHNS and SASEGT. The CDR3 extends over 16 amino acids. Trimming took 2 bases from V and 0 from J, leaving 11 bases between them. The CDR3 region has the DNA TGTGCCAGCAGTGAATACCCCACAGTAGCCAAAAACATTCAGTACTTC. It encodes CASSEYPTVAKNIQYF.

This chain connects TRBV19 to TRBJ2-4, with D unclear. In germline, CDR1 is LNHDA, CDR2 SQIVND (reference sequence). V was clipped by 11 bases and J by 2 bases, with 16 bases between them. The CDR3 runs 14 residues. CDR3 residues: CASSARASKNIQYF. The CDR3 DNA reads as TGTGCCTCGTCTGCAAGAGCCTCCAAAAACATTCAGTACTTC.

This clone was observed a handful of times. The chain uses TRBV27 and TRBJ2-7, with TRBD1 matching 10 bases. The germline V gene encodes CDR1 MNHEY and CDR2 SMNVEV (reference sequence). The CDR3 is 15 amino acids. With V trimmed by 5 bases and J by 2 bases, 6 bases remained unmatched. The CDR3 DNA sequence: TGTGCCAGCAGTGGGGACAGGGGAGGCACCTACGAGCAGTACTTC. Translating it yields CASSGDRGGTYEQYF.

The chain is built from TRBV19 and TRBJ2-3; D is unresolved. The CDR3 spans 14 residues. The V gene lost 2 bases and the J gene lost 4 bases, with 10 bases spanning the gap. Looked up from germline, CDR1 is LNHDA and CDR2 is SQIVND (reference sequence). The CDR3 DNA is TGTGCCAGTAGTATAAATGTAGGTCCAGATACGCAGTATTTT. Translated: CASSINVGPDTQYF.

This chain uses TRBV16 with TRBJ2-7; 8 nucleotides line up with TRBD1. In germline, CDR1 is KGHSY, CDR2 FQNENV. V gave up 4 bases and J gave up 5 bases; unmatched junction bases: 10. CDR3 length: 15 residues. The CDR3 sequence is CASSLQGAFGNEQYF. Written as DNA, the CDR3 is TGTGCCAGCAGCCTTCAGGGGGCCTTCGGGAACGAGCAGTACTTC.